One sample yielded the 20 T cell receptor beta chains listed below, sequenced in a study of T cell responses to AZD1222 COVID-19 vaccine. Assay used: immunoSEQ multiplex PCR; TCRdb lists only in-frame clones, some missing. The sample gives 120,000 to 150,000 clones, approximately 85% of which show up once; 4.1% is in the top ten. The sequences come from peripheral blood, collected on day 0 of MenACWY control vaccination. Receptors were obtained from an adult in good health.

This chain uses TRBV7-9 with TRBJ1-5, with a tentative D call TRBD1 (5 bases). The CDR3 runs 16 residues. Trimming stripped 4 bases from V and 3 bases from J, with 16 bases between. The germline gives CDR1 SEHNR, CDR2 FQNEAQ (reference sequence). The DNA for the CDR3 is TGTGCCAGCAGCTCCATTGGGCAGGGCCACAATCAGCCCCAGCATTTT. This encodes CASSSIGQGHNQPQHF.

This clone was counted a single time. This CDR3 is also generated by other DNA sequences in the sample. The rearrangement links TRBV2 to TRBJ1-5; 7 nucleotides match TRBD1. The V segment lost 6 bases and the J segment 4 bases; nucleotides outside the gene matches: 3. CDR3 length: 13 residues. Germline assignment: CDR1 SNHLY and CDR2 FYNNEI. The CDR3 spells CASRGGGNQPQHF. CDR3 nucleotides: TGTGCCAGCAGAGGGGGCGGAAATCAGCCCCAGCATTTT.

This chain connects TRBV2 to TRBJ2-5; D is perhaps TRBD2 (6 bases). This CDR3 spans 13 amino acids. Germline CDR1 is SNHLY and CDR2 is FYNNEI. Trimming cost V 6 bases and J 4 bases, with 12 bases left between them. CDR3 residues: CASRGGRLETQYF. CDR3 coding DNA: TGTGCCAGCAGAGGAGGGCGATTAGAGACCCAGTACTTC.

This CDR3 reads CASSPRTSNRELFF. The CDR3 region has the DNA TGTGCCAGCAGCCCTAGGACTAGTAACCGGGAGCTGTTTTTT. The chain employs TRBV3-1 (or the pseudogene TRBV3-2) and TRBJ2-2; 7 bases fit TRBD2. Looked up from germline, CDR1 is LGHDT and CDR2 is YNNKEL (reference sequence). The trim removed 4 bases at V and 9 bases at J, leaving 8 bases unmatched. The CDR3 is made up of 14 amino acids.

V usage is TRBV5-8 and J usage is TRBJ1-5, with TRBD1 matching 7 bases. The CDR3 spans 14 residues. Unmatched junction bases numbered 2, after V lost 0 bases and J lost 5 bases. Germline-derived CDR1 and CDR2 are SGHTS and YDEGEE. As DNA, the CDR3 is TGTGCCAGCAGCTTGGTGCAGGGGGATCAGCCCCAGCATTTT. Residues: CASSLVQGDQPQHF. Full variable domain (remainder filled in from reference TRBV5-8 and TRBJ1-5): EAGVTQSPTHLIKTRGQQATLRCSPISGHTSVYWYQQALGLGLQFLLWYDEGEERNRGNFPPRFSGRQFPNYSSELNVNALELEDSALYLCASSLVQGDQPQHFGDGTRLSIL.

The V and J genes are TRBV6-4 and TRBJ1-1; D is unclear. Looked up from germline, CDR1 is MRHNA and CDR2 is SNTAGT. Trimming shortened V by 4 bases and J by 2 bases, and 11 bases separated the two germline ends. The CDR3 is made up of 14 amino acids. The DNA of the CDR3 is TGTGCCAGCAGTGCTGCGGGAGGAAACACTGAAGCTTTCTTT. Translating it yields CASSAAGGNTEAFF.

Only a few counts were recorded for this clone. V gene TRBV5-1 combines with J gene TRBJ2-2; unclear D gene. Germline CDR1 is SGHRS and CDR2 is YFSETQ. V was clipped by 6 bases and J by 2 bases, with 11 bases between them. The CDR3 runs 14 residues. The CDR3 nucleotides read TGCGCCAGCAAAAGCTCCCCAAACACCGGGGAGCTGTTTTTT. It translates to CASKSSPNTGELFF.

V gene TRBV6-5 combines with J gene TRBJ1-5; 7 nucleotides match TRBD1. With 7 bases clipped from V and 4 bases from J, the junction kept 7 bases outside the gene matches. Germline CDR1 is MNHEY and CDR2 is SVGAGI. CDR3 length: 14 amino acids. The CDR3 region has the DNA TGTGCCAGCAAGGAGACAGGGAGGAATCAGCCCCAGCATTTT. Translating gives CASKETGRNQPQHF.

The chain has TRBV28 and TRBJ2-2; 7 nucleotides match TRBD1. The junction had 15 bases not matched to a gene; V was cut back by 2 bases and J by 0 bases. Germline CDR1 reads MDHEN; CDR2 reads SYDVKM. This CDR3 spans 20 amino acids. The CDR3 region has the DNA TGTGCCAGCAGTTTAGGCCCGGCAGGGACAGTACATCCGAACACCGGGGAGCTGTTTTTT. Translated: CASSLGPAGTVHPNTGELFF.

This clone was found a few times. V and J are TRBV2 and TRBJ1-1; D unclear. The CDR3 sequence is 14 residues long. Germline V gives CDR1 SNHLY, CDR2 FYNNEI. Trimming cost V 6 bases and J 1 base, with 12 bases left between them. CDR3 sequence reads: CASSLLTENTEAFF. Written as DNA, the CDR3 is TGTGCCAGCAGCCTTCTTACAGAGAACACTGAAGCTTTCTTT.

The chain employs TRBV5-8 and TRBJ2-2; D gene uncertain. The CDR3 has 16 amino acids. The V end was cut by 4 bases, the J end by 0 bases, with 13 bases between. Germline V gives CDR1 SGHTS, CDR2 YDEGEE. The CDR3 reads CASSIGRLANTGELFF. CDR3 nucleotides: TGTGCCAGCAGCATAGGCCGTCTCGCGAACACCGGGGAGCTGTTTTTT.

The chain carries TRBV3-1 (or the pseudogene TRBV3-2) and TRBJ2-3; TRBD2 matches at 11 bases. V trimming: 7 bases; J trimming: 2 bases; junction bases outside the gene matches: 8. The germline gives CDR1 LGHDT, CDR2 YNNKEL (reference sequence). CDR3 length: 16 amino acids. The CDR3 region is CASTKTSGAYTDTQYF. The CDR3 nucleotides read TGTGCCAGCACCAAGACTAGCGGGGCTTACACAGATACGCAGTATTTT.

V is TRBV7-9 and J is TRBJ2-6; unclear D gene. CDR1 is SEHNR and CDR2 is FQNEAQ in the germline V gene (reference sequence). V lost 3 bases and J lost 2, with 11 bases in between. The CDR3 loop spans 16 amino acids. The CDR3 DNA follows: TGTGCCAGCAGCTTCCTACGAGAGGCTGGGGCCAACGTCCTGACTTTC. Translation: CASSFLREAGANVLTF.

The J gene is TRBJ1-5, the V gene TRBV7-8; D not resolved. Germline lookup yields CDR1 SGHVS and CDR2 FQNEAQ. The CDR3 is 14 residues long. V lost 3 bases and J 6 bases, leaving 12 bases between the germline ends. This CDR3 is CASSLDGWSQPQHF. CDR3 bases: TGTGCCAGCAGCTTGGACGGATGGAGTCAGCCCCAGCATTTT.

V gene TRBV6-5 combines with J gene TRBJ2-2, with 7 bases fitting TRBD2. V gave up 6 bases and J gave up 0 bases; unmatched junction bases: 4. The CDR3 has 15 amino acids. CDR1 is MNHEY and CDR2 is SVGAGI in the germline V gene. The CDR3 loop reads CASSPGLANTGELFF. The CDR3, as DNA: TGTGCCAGCAGCCCAGGACTAGCGAACACCGGGGAGCTGTTTTTT.

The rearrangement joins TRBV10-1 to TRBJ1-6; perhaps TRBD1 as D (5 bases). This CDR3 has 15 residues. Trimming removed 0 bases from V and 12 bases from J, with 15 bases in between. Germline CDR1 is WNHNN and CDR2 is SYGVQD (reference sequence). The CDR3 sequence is CASSESGDDGGPLHF. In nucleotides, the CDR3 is TGCGCCAGCAGTGAGTCGGGGGACGACGGGGGACCCCTCCACTTT.

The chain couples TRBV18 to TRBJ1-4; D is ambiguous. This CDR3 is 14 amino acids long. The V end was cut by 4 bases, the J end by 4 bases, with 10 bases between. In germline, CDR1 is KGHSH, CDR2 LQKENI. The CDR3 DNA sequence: TGTGCCAGCTCACAAAACAAGGTTAATGAAAAACTGTTTTTT. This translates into CASSQNKVNEKLFF.

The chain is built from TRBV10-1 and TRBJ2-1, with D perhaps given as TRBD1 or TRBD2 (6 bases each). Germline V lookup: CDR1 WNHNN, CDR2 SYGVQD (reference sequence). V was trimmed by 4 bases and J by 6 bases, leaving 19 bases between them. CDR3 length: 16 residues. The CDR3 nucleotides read TGCGCCAGCAGTGCGACCGGGGGCAATTTACCCAATGAGCAGTTCTTC. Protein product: CASSATGGNLPNEQFF.

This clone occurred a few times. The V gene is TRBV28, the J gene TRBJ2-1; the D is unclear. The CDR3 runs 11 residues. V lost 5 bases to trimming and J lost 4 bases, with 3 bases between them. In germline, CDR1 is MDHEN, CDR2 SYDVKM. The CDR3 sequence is CASSGYNEQFF. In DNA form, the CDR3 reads TGTGCCAGCAGTGGTTACAATGAGCAGTTCTTC.

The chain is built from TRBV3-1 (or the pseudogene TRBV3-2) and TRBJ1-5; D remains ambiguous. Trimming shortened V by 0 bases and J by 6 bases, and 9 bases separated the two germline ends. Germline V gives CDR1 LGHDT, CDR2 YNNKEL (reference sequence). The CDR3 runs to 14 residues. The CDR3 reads CASSQEGSFQPQHF. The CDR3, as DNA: TGTGCCAGCAGCCAAGAAGGCAGCTTTCAGCCCCAGCATTTT.